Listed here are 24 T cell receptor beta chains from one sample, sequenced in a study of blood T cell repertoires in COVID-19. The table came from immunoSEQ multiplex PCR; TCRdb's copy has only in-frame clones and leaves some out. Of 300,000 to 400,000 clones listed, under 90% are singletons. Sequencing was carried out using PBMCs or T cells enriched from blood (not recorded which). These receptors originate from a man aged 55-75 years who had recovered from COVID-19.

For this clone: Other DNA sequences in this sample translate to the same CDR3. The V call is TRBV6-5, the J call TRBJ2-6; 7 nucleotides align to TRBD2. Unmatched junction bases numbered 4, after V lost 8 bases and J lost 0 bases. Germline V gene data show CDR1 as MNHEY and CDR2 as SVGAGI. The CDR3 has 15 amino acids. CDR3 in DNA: TGTGCCAGCCGTACGGGGGGCTCTGGGGCCAACGTCCTGACTTTC. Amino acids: CASRTGGSGANVLTF.

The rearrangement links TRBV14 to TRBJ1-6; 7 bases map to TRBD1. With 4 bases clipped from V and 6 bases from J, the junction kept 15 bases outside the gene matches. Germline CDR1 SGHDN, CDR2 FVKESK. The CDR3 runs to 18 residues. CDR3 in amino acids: CASSPRRGTGTVNSPLHF. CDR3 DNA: TGTGCCAGCAGCCCTCGAAGAGGGACCGGGACAGTTAATTCACCCCTCCACTTT.

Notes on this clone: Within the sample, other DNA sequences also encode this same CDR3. CDR3 in DNA: TGTGCCAGCAGCGTAGGACAGGGACTCTACGAGCAGTACTTC. Protein product: CASSVGQGLYEQYF. The gene calls are TRBV9 and TRBJ2-7, with D perhaps matching TRBD1 (7 bases). The CDR3 spans 14 residues. V shed 0 bases and J shed 3 bases, with 10 bases lying between them. Germline lookup yields CDR1 SGDLS and CDR2 YYNGEE.

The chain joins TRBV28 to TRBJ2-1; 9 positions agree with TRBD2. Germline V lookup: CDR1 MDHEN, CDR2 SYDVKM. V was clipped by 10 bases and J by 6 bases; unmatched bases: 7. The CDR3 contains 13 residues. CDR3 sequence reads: CAILAGSGNEQFF. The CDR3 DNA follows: TGTGCCATCCTAGCGGGATCTGGCAATGAGCAGTTCTTC.

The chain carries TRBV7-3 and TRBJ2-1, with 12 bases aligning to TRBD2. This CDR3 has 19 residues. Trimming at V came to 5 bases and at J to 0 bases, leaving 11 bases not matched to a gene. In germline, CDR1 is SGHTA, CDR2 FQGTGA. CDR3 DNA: TGTGCCAGCAGCCCCCGACTAGCGGGAGTCAGTCTCTCCTACAATGAGCAGTTCTTC. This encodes CASSPRLAGVSLSYNEQFF.

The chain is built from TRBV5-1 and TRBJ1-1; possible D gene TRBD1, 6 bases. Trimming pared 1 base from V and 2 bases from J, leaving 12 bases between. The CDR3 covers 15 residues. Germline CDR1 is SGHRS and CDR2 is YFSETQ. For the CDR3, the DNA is TGCGCCAGCAGCTTGCAAGGACAGCCTAACACTGAAGCTTTCTTT. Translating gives CASSLQGQPNTEAFF.

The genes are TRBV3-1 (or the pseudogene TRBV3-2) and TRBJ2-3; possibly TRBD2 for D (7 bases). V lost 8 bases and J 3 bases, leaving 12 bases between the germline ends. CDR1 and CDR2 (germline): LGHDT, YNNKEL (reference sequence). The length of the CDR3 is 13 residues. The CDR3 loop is CASLRGGTDTQYF. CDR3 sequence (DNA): TGTGCCAGCCTGAGGGGGGGTACAGATACGCAGTATTTT.

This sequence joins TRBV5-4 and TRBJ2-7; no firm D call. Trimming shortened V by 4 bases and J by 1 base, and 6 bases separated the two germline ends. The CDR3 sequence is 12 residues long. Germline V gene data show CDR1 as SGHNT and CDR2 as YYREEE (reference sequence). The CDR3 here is CASSVQSYEQYF. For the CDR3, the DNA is TGTGCCAGCAGCGTTCAATCCTACGAGCAGTACTTC.

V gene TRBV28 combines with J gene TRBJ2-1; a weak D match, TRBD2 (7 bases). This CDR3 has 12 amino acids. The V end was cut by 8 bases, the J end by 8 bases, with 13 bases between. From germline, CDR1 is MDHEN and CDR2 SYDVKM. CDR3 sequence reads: CASGRGVYEQFF. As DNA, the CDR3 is TGTGCCAGCGGGAGGGGGGTCTATGAGCAGTTCTTC.

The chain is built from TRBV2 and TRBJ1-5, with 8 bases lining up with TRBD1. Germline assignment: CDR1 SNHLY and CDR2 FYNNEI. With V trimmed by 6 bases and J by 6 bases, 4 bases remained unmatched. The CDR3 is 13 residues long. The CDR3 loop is CASRDRVSQPQHF. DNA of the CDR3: TGTGCCAGCAGGGACAGGGTTAGTCAGCCCCAGCATTTT.

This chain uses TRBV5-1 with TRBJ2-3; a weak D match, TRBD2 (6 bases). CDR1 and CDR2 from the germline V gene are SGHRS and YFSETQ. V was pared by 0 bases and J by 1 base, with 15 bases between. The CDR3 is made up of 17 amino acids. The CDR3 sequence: CASSLAPRTGGTDTQYF. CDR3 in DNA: TGCGCCAGCAGCTTGGCCCCTCGAACGGGGGGCACAGATACGCAGTATTTT.

The CDR3 region is CASSLVMGSEETQYF. The CDR3 bases are TGTGCCAGCAGCTTAGTTATGGGTAGCGAGGAGACCCAGTACTTC. This rearrangement joins TRBV7-2 to TRBJ2-5; D is perhaps TRBD2 (5 bases). The CDR3 is made up of 15 amino acids. V was trimmed by 1 base and J by 5 bases, leaving 14 bases between them. In germline, CDR1 is SGHTA, CDR2 FQGNSA.

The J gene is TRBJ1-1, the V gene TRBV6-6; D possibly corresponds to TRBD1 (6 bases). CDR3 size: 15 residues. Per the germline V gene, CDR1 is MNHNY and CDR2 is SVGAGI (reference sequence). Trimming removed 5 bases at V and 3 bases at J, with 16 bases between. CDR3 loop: CASSPWGGGDTEAFF. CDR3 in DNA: TGTGCCAGCAGTCCGTGGGGAGGGGGGGACACTGAAGCTTTCTTT.

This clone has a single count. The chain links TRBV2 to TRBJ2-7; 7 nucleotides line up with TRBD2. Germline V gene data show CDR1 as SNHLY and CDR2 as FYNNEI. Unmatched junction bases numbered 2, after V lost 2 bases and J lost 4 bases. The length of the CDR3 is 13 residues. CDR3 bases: TGTGCCAGCAGTGAACCCGGGGGGTACGAGCAGTACTTC. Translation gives CASSEPGGYEQYF.

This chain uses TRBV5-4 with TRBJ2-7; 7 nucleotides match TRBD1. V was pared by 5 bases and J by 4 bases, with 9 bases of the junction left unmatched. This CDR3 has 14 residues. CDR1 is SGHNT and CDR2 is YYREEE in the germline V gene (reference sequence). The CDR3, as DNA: TGTGCCAGCAGTTTCAGACAGGGAGATTACGAGCAGTACTTC. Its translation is CASSFRQGDYEQYF.

CDR3 amino acids: CAWSQIPGQGNIQYF. DNA for the CDR3: TGTGCCTGGAGTCAGATTCCGGGACAGGGTAACATTCAGTACTTC. This chain uses TRBV30 with TRBJ2-4; 9 bases are shared with TRBD1. The junction had 9 bases not matched to a gene; V was cut back by 2 bases and J by 7 bases. Per germline, CDR1 GTSNPN and CDR2 SVGIG (reference sequence). This CDR3 spans 15 amino acids. The full variable domain, with the rest looked up from reference TRBV30 and TRBJ2-4, is SQTIHQWPATLVQPVGSPLSLECTVEGTSNPNLYWYRQAAGRGLQLLFYSVGIGQISSEVPQNLSASRPQDRQFILSSKKLLLSDSGFYLCAWSQIPGQGNIQYFGAGTRLSVL.

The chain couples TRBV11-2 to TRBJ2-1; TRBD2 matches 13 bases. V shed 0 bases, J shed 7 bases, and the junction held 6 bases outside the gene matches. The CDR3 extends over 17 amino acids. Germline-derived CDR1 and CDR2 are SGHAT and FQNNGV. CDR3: CASSLDRTSGRENEQFF. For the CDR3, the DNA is TGTGCCAGCAGCTTAGATCGGACTAGCGGGAGAGAGAATGAGCAGTTCTTC.

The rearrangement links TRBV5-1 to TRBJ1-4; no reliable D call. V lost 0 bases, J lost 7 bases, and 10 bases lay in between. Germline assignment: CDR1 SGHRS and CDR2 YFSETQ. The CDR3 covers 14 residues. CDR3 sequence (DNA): TGCGCCAGCAGCTTGGGAGGGTCGGCTGAAAAACTGTTTTTT. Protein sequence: CASSLGGSAEKLFF.

The CDR3 loop is CASSLRLEKLFF. The CDR3 coding sequence is TGTGCCAGCAGCTTACGGTTGGAAAAACTGTTTTTT. The rearrangement links TRBV7-9 to TRBJ1-4; D gene ambiguous. V was shortened by 2 bases and J by 8 bases, with 6 bases between the two germline ends. Per germline, CDR1 SEHNR and CDR2 FQNEAQ (reference sequence). The CDR3 sequence is 12 residues long.

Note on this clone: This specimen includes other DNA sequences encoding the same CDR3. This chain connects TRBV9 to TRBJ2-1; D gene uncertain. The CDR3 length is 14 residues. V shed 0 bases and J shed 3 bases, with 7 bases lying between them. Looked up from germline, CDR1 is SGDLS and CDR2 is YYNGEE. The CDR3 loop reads CASSVGDSYNEQFF. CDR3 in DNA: TGTGCCAGCAGCGTAGGAGATAGCTACAATGAGCAGTTCTTC.

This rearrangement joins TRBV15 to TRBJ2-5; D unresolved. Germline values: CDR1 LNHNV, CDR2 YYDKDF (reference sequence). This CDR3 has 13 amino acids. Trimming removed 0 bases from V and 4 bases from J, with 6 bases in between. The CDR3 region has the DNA TGTGCCACCAGCAGAGACCGGGTAGAGACCCAGTACTTC. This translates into CATSRDRVETQYF.

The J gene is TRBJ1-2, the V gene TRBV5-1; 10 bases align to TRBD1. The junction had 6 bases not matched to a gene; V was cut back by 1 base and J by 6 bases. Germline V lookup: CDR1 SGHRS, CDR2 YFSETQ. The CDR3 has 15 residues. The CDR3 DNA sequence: TGCGCCAGCAGCTTGAAGACAGGGGGCGCAAATGGCTACACCTTC. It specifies CASSLKTGGANGYTF. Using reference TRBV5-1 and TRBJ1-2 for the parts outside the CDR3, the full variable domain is KAGVTQTPRYLIKTRGQQVTLSCSPISGHRSVSWYQQTPGQGLQFLFEYFSETQRNKGNFPGRFSGRQFSNSRSEMNVSTLELGDSALYLCASSLKTGGANGYTFGSGTRLTVV.

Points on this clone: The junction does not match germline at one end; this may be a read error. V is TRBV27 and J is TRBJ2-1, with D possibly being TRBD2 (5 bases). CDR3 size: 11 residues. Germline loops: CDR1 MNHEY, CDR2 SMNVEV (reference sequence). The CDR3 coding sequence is TGTGCCAGCAGTTACAGCACCGGACTGGTCTTC. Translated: CASSYSTGLVF.

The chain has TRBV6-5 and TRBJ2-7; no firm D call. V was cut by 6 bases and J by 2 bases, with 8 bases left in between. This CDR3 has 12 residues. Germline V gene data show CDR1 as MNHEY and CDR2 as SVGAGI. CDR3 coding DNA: TGTGCCAGCAGGACACCGCCCTACGAGCAGTACTTC. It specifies CASRTPPYEQYF.